This T cell receptor beta chain is from a study of blood T cell repertoires in COVID-19 (dated by TCRdb to the early 2020s). Background on the whole study: Samples from collaborators originated in the United States, Italy and Spain and spanned both the acute and convalescent phases of COVID-19. The samples were drawn from two sources: the first 160 participants of the ongoing ImmuneRACE study, and 1,000 to 1,500 subjects contributed by 6 global collaborators. The dataset comprised deeply sampled blood TCRbeta repertoires from subjects exposed to, actively infected with, or recovered from COVID-19. The prospective study material was composed of cDNA or gDNA derived from T cells, B-cell-depleted T cells, or PBMCs. Where HLA class I and class II types were available, the types were taken from metadata supplied by the sample provider, not from assay-based typing. A freely available public database, intended as a resource for researchers studying the immune response to SARS-CoV-2, is where the repertoires were released. Nearly every sample came with metadata listing a de-identified subject ID, COVID-19 status, age in years and sex.

As for this clone: Its cognate antigen has yet to be identified. No per-base quality is available; no much larger clone lies one base away.

Overall study outcomes, separate from this receptor: The quantity of clinical and demographic metadata differed by source and by participant and was supplied without curation.

Trimming leaves V shorter by 2 bases and J shorter by 8 bases, with the junction holding 11 bases beyond the gene matches. Sequences KGHSH (CDR1) and LQKENI (CDR2) are obtained from the germline V gene. The CDR3 sequence holds 15 residues, the cysteine and phenylalanine included. The kept DNA is CDR3 alone, 45 bases in frame from the first base. Collaborating institutions collected whole blood in K2EDTA tubes following their own protocols. For TCRbeta analysis, collaborator samples were shipped as frozen whole blood, as isolated PBMCs, or as DNA extracted from either sample type. The immunoSEQ Assay, a bias-controlled multiplex PCR, was used to amplify TCRbeta CDR3 regions from genomic DNA. The source study handled its data this way. The number of nucleated cells in each sample was estimated from the amplification of reference gene primers within the assay. To quantify the absolute abundance of each unique TCRbeta CDR3 rearrangement, sequence reads were collapsed and filtered. Productive Simpson clonality was computed per sample as the square root of Simpson's diversity index over productive rearrangements. TCRdb obtained this table from immuneACCESS and retained in-frame rearrangements with V and J assigned. These tables miss some clones; where compared with another copy, unresolved V genes account for less than half of the shortfall, and the remainder is unexplained. V, J and clone size reflect that table, while D and trimming were determined from the DNA. The sample yields roughly 38,000 clones; roughly nine tenths were counted once. The ten largest clones capture 2% to 2.5% of the sample.

This sequence uses TRBV18 and TRBJ1-2; TRBD1 agrees with 7 junctional bases. The sequenced sample was peripheral blood. This clonotype was obtained from a man aged 45-65 years with active COVID-19. The CDR3 region has the sequence CASSPNAGEGGGYTF. Read as DNA, the sequence is TGTGCCAGCTCACCAAACGCAGGGGAAGGGGGCGGCTACACCTTC.